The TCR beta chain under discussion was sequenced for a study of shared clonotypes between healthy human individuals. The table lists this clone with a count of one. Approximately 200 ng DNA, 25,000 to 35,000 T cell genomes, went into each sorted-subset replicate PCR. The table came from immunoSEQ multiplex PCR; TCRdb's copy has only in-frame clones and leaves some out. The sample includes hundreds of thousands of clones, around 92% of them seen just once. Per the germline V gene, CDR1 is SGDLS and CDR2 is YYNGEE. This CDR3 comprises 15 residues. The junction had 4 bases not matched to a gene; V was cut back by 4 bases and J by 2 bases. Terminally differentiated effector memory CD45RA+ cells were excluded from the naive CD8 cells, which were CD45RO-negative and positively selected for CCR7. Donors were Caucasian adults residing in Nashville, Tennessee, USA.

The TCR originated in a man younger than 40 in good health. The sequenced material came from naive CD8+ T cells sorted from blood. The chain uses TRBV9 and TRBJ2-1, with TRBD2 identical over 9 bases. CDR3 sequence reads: CASSPSGTPYNEQFF. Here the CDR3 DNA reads TGTGCCAGCAGCCCTAGCGGGACCCCCTACAATGAGCAGTTCTTC. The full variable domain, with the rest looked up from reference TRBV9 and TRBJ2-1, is DSGVTQTPKHLITATGQRVTLRCSPRSGDLSVYWYQQSLDQGLQFLIQYYNGEERAKGNILERFSAQQFPDLHSELNLSSLELGDSALYFCASSPSGTPYNEQFFGPGTRLTVL.